The 19 T cell receptor beta chains presented below share a single source sample, sequenced in a study of T cells after yellow fever vaccination. MiXCR, run by TCRdb on the 5' RACE reads, gives a single entry per CDR3 protein. This table holds some 500,000 distinct CDR3 sequences, about 14% found once. The starting material was PBMCs, obtained on the day of the yellow fever booster vaccination. The source of these receptors is a young man who received the YFV17D yellow fever vaccine.

This chain joins TRBV20-1 and TRBJ2-3, with a weak D call TRBD2 (6 bases). This CDR3 has 16 residues. The germline V gene encodes CDR1 DFQATT and CDR2 SNEGSKA (reference sequence). Trimming removed 0 bases from V and 0 bases from J, with 13 bases in between. CDR3 residues: CSARDGTGDSTDTQYF. The CDR3 DNA sequence: TGCAGTGCTAGAGACGGAACGGGGGACAGCACAGATACGCAGTATTTT.

This clonotype was seen many times. The chain couples TRBV4-3 to TRBJ2-3, with 7 bases fitting TRBD1. The germline gives CDR1 LGHNA, CDR2 YSLEER. CDR3 length: 15 residues. After removal of 1 base from V and 7 bases from J, the junction contained 8 bases not matched to a gene. CDR3: CASSQGGTAPHTQYF. CDR3 bases: TGCGCCAGCAGCCAAGGTGGGACAGCGCCGCATACGCAGTATTTT.

The rearrangement links TRBV7-2 to TRBJ2-7, with D perhaps matching TRBD1 (6 bases). Germline CDR1 SGHTA, CDR2 FQGNSA. The CDR3 has 13 residues. Trimming cost V 6 bases and J 9 bases, with 18 bases left between them. CDR3 in amino acids: CASSSTGRTPQYF. DNA of the CDR3: TGTGCCAGCAGTTCCACAGGGCGCACCCCGCAGTACTTC. Full variable domain (missing parts from reference TRBV7-2 and TRBJ2-7): GAGVSQSPSNKVTEKGKDVELRCDPISGHTALYWYRQSLGQGLEFLIYFQGNSAPDKSGLPSDRFSAERTGGSVSTLTIQRTQQEDSAVYLCASSSTGRTPQYFGPGTRLTVT.

This clonotype was counted between two and nine times. V and J are TRBV7-2 and TRBJ2-7; D unclear. The germline CDR1 and CDR2 sequences are SGHTA and FQGNSA. The CDR3 extends over 14 amino acids. V was trimmed by 8 bases and J by 2 bases, leaving 16 bases between them. The CDR3, as DNA: TGTGCCAGCCGCCCGGGCCGTGGGGCCTACGAGCAGTACTTC. Translation gives CASRPGRGAYEQYF.

The rearrangement uses TRBV5-1 and TRBJ2-2; 10 bases match TRBD2. V trimming: 4 bases; J trimming: 2 bases; junction bases outside the gene matches: 5. Germline CDR1 SGHRS, CDR2 YFSETQ. The CDR3 totals 16 residues. The CDR3 loop is CASSAGTSANTGELFF. The CDR3 DNA reads TGCGCCAGCAGCGCTGGGACTAGCGCTAACACCGGGGAGCTGTTTTTT.

This clonotype has just a few counts. The CDR3 DNA sequence: TGTGCCAGCAGCCAAGACCCGATCGGTTGGGCGACAGATACGCAGTATTTT. Its translation: CASSQDPIGWATDTQYF. This rearrangement joins TRBV14 to TRBJ2-3, with no clear D. The CDR3 has 17 amino acids. Trimming removed 0 bases from V and 3 bases from J, with 16 bases in between. Germline V gene lookup returns CDR1 SGHDN and CDR2 FVKESK.

This clonotype was seen a few times. The rearrangement joins TRBV12-3 or TRBV12-4 to TRBJ2-1; D ambiguous. The germline V and J ends were trimmed by 2 bases and 10 bases, with 12 bases remaining between them. This CDR3 has 13 amino acids. The CDR3 reads CASSLSSVGEQFF. The CDR3 DNA reads as TGTGCCAGCAGTTTAAGTAGTGTTGGGGAGCAGTTCTTC.

In this sample, this clonotype turned up a few times. V gene TRBV12-3 or TRBV12-4 combines with J gene TRBJ1-5; 7 bases align to TRBD1. The CDR3 covers 15 residues. The V and J ends lost 5 bases and 0 bases, in that order; junction bases with no gene match: 4. The CDR3 DNA sequence: TGTGCCAGCAGTGTGGGACAGCCTAGCAATCAGCCCCAGCATTTT. This gives the protein CASSVGQPSNQPQHF.

This chain connects TRBV6-2 or TRBV6-3 to TRBJ1-1; D unclear. CDR1 is MNHEY and CDR2 is SVGEGT in the germline V gene. V shed 8 bases and J shed 8 bases, with 12 bases lying between them. CDR3 length: 11 amino acids. CDR3 residues: CASGLKLEAFF. The CDR3, as DNA: TGTGCCAGCGGCCTAAAGTTGGAAGCTTTCTTT.

The CDR3 DNA sequence: TGTGCCACAGGGATTCAAGAGACCCAGTACTTC. Translating it yields CATGIQETQYF. The chain is built from TRBV2 and TRBJ2-5; TRBD1 is a possible D gene (5 bases). Germline V gives CDR1 SNHLY, CDR2 FYNNEI. The CDR3 length is 11 residues. Trimming took 10 bases from V and 2 from J, leaving 8 bases between them.

There are a few counts of this clonotype. This rearrangement joins TRBV20-1 to TRBJ1-1, with D possibly being TRBD1 (6 bases). This CDR3 contains 14 residues. From germline, CDR1 is DFQATT and CDR2 SNEGSKA (reference sequence). Trimming removed 3 bases at V and 4 bases at J, with 15 bases between. The CDR3 DNA follows: TGCAGTGCTAGTCTCGGGGGCCCGGCCACTGAAGCTTTCTTT. This codes for CSASLGGPATEAFF.

The chain couples TRBV5-5 to TRBJ1-5; 8 positions agree with TRBD1. Trimming took 5 bases from V and 6 from J; bases not matched to a gene: 13. Germline CDR1 reads SGHKS; CDR2 reads YYEKEE (reference sequence). CDR3 length equals 16 residues. CDR3 residues: CASSPTGGLEGQPQHF. For the CDR3, the DNA is TGTGCCAGCAGTCCCACAGGGGGGTTGGAGGGTCAGCCCCAGCATTTT.

This clonotype showed up just a few times. The V and J genes are TRBV12-3 or TRBV12-4 and TRBJ1-4; 9 nucleotides agree with TRBD1. This CDR3 has 17 residues. V lost 7 bases to trimming and J lost 8 bases; unmatched junction nucleotides: 17. The CDR3: CASTPLGQGGSREKLFF. As DNA, the CDR3 is TGTGCCAGCACTCCCCTGGGACAGGGCGGCTCTAGGGAAAAACTGTTTTTT.

This clonotype turned up a few times. The chain employs TRBV20-1 and TRBJ2-7; D uncertain. Germline assignment: CDR1 DFQATT and CDR2 SNEGSKA (reference sequence). This CDR3 comprises 12 residues. The V gene lost 5 bases and the J gene lost 3 bases, with 11 bases spanning the gap. The CDR3 loop reads CSAQRTNYEQYF. The CDR3, as DNA: TGCAGTGCTCAAAGGACGAACTACGAGCAGTACTTC.

This clonotype was counted a few times. This sequence joins TRBV4-2 and TRBJ2-3; no definite D call. CDR1 and CDR2 from the germline V gene are LGHNA and YNFKEQ. The CDR3 contains 15 residues. Trimming stripped 1 base from V and 4 bases from J, with 12 bases between. CDR3 nucleotides: TGTGCCAGCAGCCAAGGCCCTAGTAGTTCAGATACGCAGTATTTT. Protein: CASSQGPSSSDTQYF.

The gene calls are TRBV20-1 and TRBJ2-1, with a weak D call TRBD2 (6 bases). V was shortened by 5 bases and J by 3 bases, with 14 bases between the two germline ends. Germline V gene sequence: CDR1 DFQATT, CDR2 SNEGSKA (reference sequence). The CDR3 contains 14 residues. The CDR3 protein is CSAPVPGLYNEQFF. In nucleotides, the CDR3 is TGCAGTGCTCCAGTCCCGGGACTCTACAATGAGCAGTTCTTC.

This clonotype occurred many times. The rearrangement joins TRBV7-8 to TRBJ1-2, with D tentatively TRBD1 (5 bases). The CDR3 spans 15 residues. Germline-derived CDR1 and CDR2 are SGHVS and FQNEAQ. Trimming took off 5 bases at V and 3 bases at J, with 16 bases between the two ends. DNA for the CDR3: TGTGCCAGCAGCGAAGACGGGACTTCTTACTATGGCTACACCTTC. Its translation: CASSEDGTSYYGYTF.

This chain uses TRBV7-2 with TRBJ2-2; maybe TRBD1 (6 bases). In germline, CDR1 is SGHTA, CDR2 FQGNSA. Trimming cost V 5 bases and J 0 bases, with 13 bases left between them. The CDR3 length is 16 residues. In DNA form, the CDR3 reads TGTGCCAGCAGCACCTGGGACATACCGAACACCGGGGAGCTGTTTTTT. Protein sequence: CASSTWDIPNTGELFF.

This sequence joins TRBV7-2 and TRBJ2-7; no clear D. The CDR3 length is 15 residues. The germline gives CDR1 SGHTA, CDR2 FQGNSA. V lost 1 base and J 0 bases, leaving 10 bases between the germline ends. CDR3: CASSLVFQNSYEQYF. CDR3 DNA sequence: TGTGCCAGCAGCTTAGTGTTCCAAAACTCCTACGAGCAGTACTTC.